The 20 T cell receptor beta chains presented below share a single source sample, sequenced in a study of cytomegalovirus exposure and HLA in healthy donors. The PCR employed 60 Vbeta primers together with 13 Jbeta primers. The table came from immunoSEQ multiplex PCR; TCRdb's copy has only in-frame clones and leaves some out. Altogether under 200,000 clones are present, around 79% being singletons, with the ten largest covering over 1.1%. Sequencing used PBMCs. The receptors were gathered from a man in his late teens or twenties in good health and CMV-seronegative.

V gene TRBV27 combines with J gene TRBJ1-2; D uncertain. This CDR3 has 14 residues. Germline loops: CDR1 MNHEY, CDR2 SMNVEV (reference sequence). Trimming pared 6 bases from V and 2 bases from J, leaving 13 bases between. CDR3 loop: CASRPRSINYGYTF. CDR3 in DNA: TGTGCCAGCAGGCCTCGGAGTATCAACTATGGCTACACCTTC.

The V and J genes are TRBV5-1 and TRBJ1-5; D is unclear. This CDR3 contains 14 residues. Trimming stripped 0 bases from V and 6 bases from J, with 10 bases between. Germline CDR1 and CDR2: SGHRS and YFSETQ. The CDR3 protein is CASSLGEWGQPQHF. The DNA for the CDR3 is TGCGCCAGCAGCTTGGGGGAGTGGGGTCAGCCCCAGCATTTT.

This chain joins TRBV19 and TRBJ2-5, with D tentatively TRBD2 (6 bases). The CDR3 is 15 residues long. With 6 bases removed from V and 4 bases from J, the gap between germline ends came to 18 bases. The germline V gene encodes CDR1 LNHDA and CDR2 SQIVND (reference sequence). Here the CDR3 DNA reads TGTGCCAGTAGGCAGCCTGCGGAGGGTAGAGAGACCCAGTACTTC. Its protein is CASRQPAEGRETQYF.

This clone has a single count. The rearrangement joins TRBV18 to TRBJ2-7; D gene unclear. V lost 3 bases and J 0 bases, leaving 12 bases between the germline ends. The CDR3 length is 15 residues. Germline V gene sequence: CDR1 KGHSH, CDR2 LQKENI. CDR3 residues: CASSPFDNPSYEQYF. The CDR3, as DNA: TGTGCCAGCTCACCCTTTGACAACCCCTCCTACGAGCAGTACTTC.

The J gene is TRBJ2-3, the V gene TRBV21-1; whether TRBD2, the table's D call, matches the DNA was not checked. TRBV21-1 corresponds to a pseudogene. The CDR3 loop spans 14 amino acids. In DNA form, the CDR3 reads TGTGCCAGCAGCAAAGGACTAGCGGGAGATACGCAGTATTTT. It codes for CASSKGLAGDTQYF.

The CDR3: CASSTRTGYYEQYF. CDR3 DNA sequence: TGCGCCAGCAGCACCCGGACAGGCTACTACGAGCAGTACTTC. The gene calls are TRBV4-1 and TRBJ2-7, with 7 positions matching TRBD1. V was pared by 5 bases and J by 3 bases, with 7 bases of the junction left unmatched. The length of the CDR3 is 14 residues. Germline V gene sequence: CDR1 MGHRA, CDR2 YSYEKL.

The rearrangement links TRBV14 to TRBJ1-1, with a weak D call TRBD1 (5 bases). Germline lookup yields CDR1 SGHDN and CDR2 FVKESK. V was clipped by 3 bases and J by 6 bases, with 5 bases between them. The CDR3 extends over 11 amino acids. Written as DNA, the CDR3 is TGTGCCAGCAGCCAGGGGCCTGAAGCTTTCTTT. It translates to CASSQGPEAFF.

This rearrangement joins TRBV5-6 to TRBJ2-1; no firm D call. CDR3 length: 12 residues. Trimming removed 4 bases at V and 8 bases at J, with 10 bases between. Germline-derived CDR1 and CDR2 are SGHDT and YYEEEE. CDR3 residues: CASSPVGDEQFF. CDR3 bases: TGTGCCAGCAGCCCCGTCGGAGATGAGCAGTTCTTC.

This clone appeared a single time. The V and J genes are TRBV6-6 and TRBJ2-5, with TRBD2 matching over 10 bases. Germline V gene sequence: CDR1 MNHNY, CDR2 SVGAGI (reference sequence). The CDR3 covers 16 residues. Losses at the gene ends were 2 bases for V and 4 bases for J; bases not matched to a gene: 7. This CDR3 reads CASSYGQAGGGETQYF. The CDR3 region has the DNA TGTGCCAGCAGTTACGGCCAAGCGGGAGGGGGAGAGACCCAGTACTTC.

The chain joins TRBV4-3 to TRBJ2-7; D is undetermined. This CDR3 is 14 amino acids long. Per the germline V gene, CDR1 is LGHNA and CDR2 is YSLEER. With 4 bases removed from V and 3 bases from J, the gap between germline ends came to 13 bases. CDR3 in amino acids: CASSPDRVGYEQYF. CDR3 nucleotides: TGCGCCAGCAGCCCCGACCGGGTAGGCTACGAGCAGTACTTC.

This chain joins TRBV10-3 and TRBJ2-3; 11 positions match TRBD2. CDR3 length: 13 amino acids. In germline, CDR1 is ENHRY, CDR2 SYGVKD. Unmatched junction bases numbered 2, after V lost 7 bases and J lost 5 bases. CDR3 protein: CAITSGRIDTQYF. The CDR3 DNA reads as TGTGCCATCACTAGCGGGAGGATAGATACGCAGTATTTT.

J is TRBJ2-3 and V is TRBV7-8; TRBD2 matches at 9 bases. CDR3 length: 16 residues. V shed 2 bases, J shed 5 bases, and the junction held 8 bases outside the gene matches. CDR1 SGHVS and CDR2 FQNEAQ come from the germline V gene. The CDR3 here is CASSLRVAGDRDTQYF. The CDR3 nucleotides read TGTGCCAGCAGCTTAAGGGTAGCGGGAGACCGAGATACGCAGTATTTT.

This clone was observed a single time. The rearrangement joins TRBV12-5 to TRBJ2-1; TRBD2 aligns across 8 bases. In germline, CDR1 is LGHNT, CDR2 FRNRAP. This CDR3 spans 14 amino acids. V shed 10 bases, J shed 6 bases, and the junction held 11 bases outside the gene matches. The CDR3 DNA follows: TGTGCTACCCGGAGGAGCGGGAGCGGCAATGAGCAGTTCTTC. It translates to CATRRSGSGNEQFF. The full variable domain, its missing parts supplied by reference TRBV12-5 and TRBJ2-1, is DARVTQTPRHKVTEMGQEVTMRCQPILGHNTVFWYRQTMMQGLELLAYFRNRAPLDDSGMPKDRFSAEMPDATLATLKIQPSEPRDSAVYFCATRRSGSGNEQFFGPGTRLTVL.

The rearrangement uses TRBV28 and TRBJ2-1; no definite D call. The V end lost 6 bases, the J end lost 5 bases, and 17 bases lay between the germline ends. Germline V gene sequence: CDR1 MDHEN, CDR2 SYDVKM. This CDR3 is built from 15 residues. In nucleotides, the CDR3 is TGTGCCAGCAGCTTTCTTTTGGAGCCAAACAATGAGCAGTTCTTC. This gives the protein CASSFLLEPNNEQFF. Complete variable domain (other parts from reference TRBV28 and TRBJ2-1): DVKVTQSSRYLVKRTGEKVFLECVQDMDHENMFWYRQDPGLGLRLIYFSYDVKMKEKGDIPEGYSVSREKKERFSLILESASTNQTSMYLCASSFLLEPNNEQFFGPGTRLTVL.

The chain links TRBV19 to TRBJ2-7, with 7 bases that match TRBD1. The J segment lost 0 bases and the V segment lost 5 bases, leaving 4 bases of the junction unmatched. Germline V CDR1 and CDR2: LNHDA, SQIVND (reference sequence). This CDR3 has 14 residues. Here the CDR3 reads CASSLGQPSYEQYF. The CDR3, as DNA: TGTGCCAGTAGTCTGGGACAGCCCTCCTACGAGCAGTACTTC.

The chain recombines TRBV7-2 with TRBJ2-7; the match to TRBD2 covers 12 bases. The length of the CDR3 is 18 residues. Unmatched junction bases numbered 14, after V lost 2 bases and J lost 6 bases. Germline CDR1 reads SGHTA; CDR2 reads FQGNSA. CDR3 sequence reads: CASSLNVGWLAGGGEQYF. The CDR3 DNA is TGTGCCAGCAGCTTAAATGTTGGGTGGCTAGCGGGAGGGGGCGAGCAGTACTTC.

V is TRBV5-4 and J is TRBJ1-1; the D gene is possibly TRBD1 (5 bases). The V and J ends lost 5 bases and 1 base respectively, with 21 bases between them. The CDR3 contains 17 residues. The germline V gene has CDR1 SGHNT and CDR2 YYREEE (reference sequence). The chain's CDR3 is CASSPGNPFQGNTEAFF. CDR3 DNA sequence: TGTGCCAGCAGTCCTGGGAATCCTTTTCAGGGGAACACTGAAGCTTTCTTT.

The chain uses TRBV7-9 and TRBJ1-1, with a weak D call TRBD1 (5 bases). The CDR3 is 13 residues long. V gave up 5 bases and J gave up 5 bases, with 12 bases separating them. Germline CDR1 reads SEHNR; CDR2 reads FQNEAQ (reference sequence). CDR3 DNA: TGTGCCAGCAGCCGGGGCGGGGGGACTGAAGCTTTCTTT. Translated: CASSRGGGTEAFF. Variable domain in full (rest from reference TRBV7-9 and TRBJ1-1): DTGVSQNPRHKITKRGQNVTFRCDPISEHNRLYWYRQTLGQGPEFLTYFQNEAQLEKSRLLSDRFSAERPKGSFSTLEIQRTEQGDSAMYLCASSRGGGTEAFFGQGTRLTVV.

This clone was seen a handful of times. This chain joins TRBV29-1 and TRBJ2-1; 10 bases are shared with TRBD2. Per the germline V gene, CDR1 is SQVTM and CDR2 is ANQGSEA. V lost 0 bases, J lost 6 bases, and 11 bases stayed unmatched. This CDR3 region has 17 residues. CDR3 in DNA: TGCAGCGTTGAAGATGTTCTTACTAGCGGGATGTTCAATGAGCAGTTCTTC. Amino acid sequence: CSVEDVLTSGMFNEQFF.

For this clone: At the DNA level, this CDR3 is encoded by other sequences in the same sample as well. This chain links TRBV11-3 with TRBJ2-7; 9 bases agree with TRBD1. CDR1 and CDR2 from the germline V gene are SGHNT and YENEEA. J was trimmed by 7 bases and V by 1 base; bases with no gene match: 2. This CDR3 is 13 amino acids long. CDR3 in amino acids: CASSLGGTGEQYF. CDR3 in DNA: TGTGCCAGCAGCTTAGGCGGGACAGGGGAGCAGTACTTC.